Shown below are 26 T cell receptor beta chains from a single sample sequenced in a study of cytomegalovirus exposure and HLA in healthy donors. PCR employed 60 Vbeta and 13 Jbeta primers. The repertoire was sequenced with immunoSEQ multiplex PCR; TCRdb's copy has only in-frame clones and lacks some. The sample consists of 72,000 or so clones, about 68% of them appearing once. Sequences were obtained from PBMCs. These receptors all come from a woman aged 30 to 39 in good health and CMV-seropositive.

The J gene is TRBJ2-2, the V gene TRBV27; TRBD2 matches at 13 bases. This CDR3 is built from 18 residues. CDR1 and CDR2 (germline): MNHEY, SMNVEV (reference sequence). J lost 6 bases, V lost 3 bases, and 10 bases had no gene match. As DNA, the CDR3 is TGTGCCAGCAGTTTGCCCGGGACTAGCGGGAATCGGCCCGGGGAGCTGTTTTTT. It encodes CASSLPGTSGNRPGELFF.

This clone was detected a few times. The gene calls are TRBV6-6 and TRBJ1-5, with a tentative D call TRBD1 (6 bases). Germline V gene sequence: CDR1 MNHNY, CDR2 SVGAGI (reference sequence). CDR3 length equals 13 residues. The ends were cut back, 10 bases at V and 3 bases at J, with 13 bases in the middle. This CDR3 is CATRQAINQPQHF. CDR3 in DNA: TGTGCCACACGACAGGCTATCAATCAGCCCCAGCATTTT.

The chain employs TRBV5-4 and TRBJ2-7, with D perhaps TRBD1 (5 bases). The CDR3 runs 15 residues. Trimming pared 0 bases from V and 7 bases from J, leaving 17 bases between. The germline V gene has CDR1 SGHNT and CDR2 YYREEE (reference sequence). CDR3 protein: CASSLETALLREQYF. In DNA, the CDR3 is TGTGCCAGCAGCTTGGAGACAGCCCTCTTGCGGGAGCAGTACTTC.

In this sample, this clone turned up a few times. The rearrangement joins TRBV7-2 to TRBJ2-7, with 8 bases aligning to TRBD2. CDR3 length equals 15 residues. Germline V lookup: CDR1 SGHTA, CDR2 FQGNSA. The trim removed 5 bases at V and 1 base at J, leaving 7 bases unmatched. In DNA form, the CDR3 reads TGTGCCAGCAGCCCGGCGGCTAGCGGGTCCTACGAGCAGTACTTC. Its protein is CASSPAASGSYEQYF.

This chain connects TRBV6-5 to TRBJ1-6; D is undetermined. CDR1 is MNHEY, CDR2 SVGAGI, per germline. With 4 bases removed from V and 0 bases from J, the gap between germline ends came to 10 bases. The CDR3 contains 16 residues. CDR3 DNA sequence: TGTGCCAGCAGTTGGAGGGCTAGCTCCTATAATTCACCCCTCCACTTT. Translation gives CASSWRASSYNSPLHF.

The chain uses TRBV4-3 and TRBJ2-7; the D gene is possibly TRBD1 (5 bases). V lost 0 bases, J lost 3 bases, and 12 bases lay in between. CDR3 length equals 15 residues. Looked up from germline, CDR1 is LGHNA and CDR2 is YSLEER. CDR3 region: CASSQDDSGDYEQYF. The CDR3 region has the DNA TGCGCCAGCAGCCAAGATGACAGTGGGGACTACGAGCAGTACTTC.

V and J are TRBV27 and TRBJ2-1; D might be TRBD1 (5 bases). Trimming shortened V by 6 bases and J by 3 bases, and 12 bases separated the two germline ends. The CDR3 sequence is 14 residues long. Germline loops: CDR1 MNHEY, CDR2 SMNVEV (reference sequence). CDR3 protein: CASRGRELYNEQFF. CDR3 DNA sequence: TGTGCCAGCAGGGGCAGGGAACTCTACAATGAGCAGTTCTTC.

This clone was seen a few times. The gene calls are TRBV29-1 and TRBJ2-3, with 7 bases identical to TRBD1. Per the germline V gene, CDR1 is SQVTM and CDR2 is ANQGSEA. CDR3 length: 13 residues. With 3 bases clipped from V and 4 bases from J, the junction kept 4 bases outside the gene matches. The CDR3 is CSVDRGNSDTQYF. CDR3 sequence (DNA): TGCAGCGTTGACAGGGGGAACTCAGATACGCAGTATTTT.

The chain has TRBV6-1 and TRBJ2-5, with 7 bases fitting TRBD2. Looked up from germline, CDR1 is MNHNS and CDR2 is SASEGT. The CDR3 is 14 residues long. The trim removed 4 bases at V and 5 bases at J, leaving 7 bases unmatched. The CDR3 protein is CASSGGGAVETQYF. The CDR3 bases are TGTGCCAGCAGTGGCGGGGGAGCGGTGGAGACCCAGTACTTC.

This chain links TRBV7-2 with TRBJ1-5; D gene unclear. The germline V and J ends were trimmed by 2 bases and 0 bases, with 11 bases remaining between them. Per germline, CDR1 SGHTA and CDR2 FQGNSA. The CDR3 extends over 16 amino acids. The CDR3 sequence is CASSLNTDYSNQPQHF. CDR3 DNA sequence: TGTGCCAGCAGCTTAAACACAGATTATAGCAATCAGCCCCAGCATTTT.

V usage is TRBV19 and J usage is TRBJ2-3; D might be TRBD1 (6 bases). This CDR3 comprises 15 residues. CDR1 is LNHDA and CDR2 is SQIVND in the germline V gene (reference sequence). V was trimmed by 4 bases and J by 3 bases, leaving 14 bases between them. CDR3 protein: CASSTRTVGTDTQYF. The CDR3 coding sequence is TGTGCCAGTAGTACGCGGACAGTAGGAACAGATACGCAGTATTTT.

The CDR3 is CASSLGGQGSNEQFF. The CDR3 nucleotides are TGTGCCAGCAGCTTAGGGGGACAGGGGTCAAATGAGCAGTTCTTC. The genes are TRBV13 and TRBJ2-1; TRBD1 matches 10 bases. V gave up 0 bases and J gave up 7 bases; unmatched junction bases: 3. The CDR3 totals 15 residues. Germline assignment: CDR1 PRHDT and CDR2 FYEKMQ (reference sequence).

The chain joins TRBV7-2 to TRBJ2-1; the match to TRBD2 covers 13 bases. The CDR3 length is 14 residues. Per germline, CDR1 SGHTA and CDR2 FQGNSA. V shed 5 bases, J shed 8 bases, and the junction held 3 bases outside the gene matches. The CDR3 bases are TGTGCCAGCAGCCCCGGACTAGCGGGAGATGAGCAGTTCTTC. Its translation is CASSPGLAGDEQFF.

The chain employs TRBV7-9 and TRBJ2-3, with D possibly matching TRBD2 (5 bases). V was pared by 5 bases and J by 2 bases, with 17 bases between. The CDR3 spans 16 residues. CDR1 is SEHNR, CDR2 FQNEAQ, per germline (reference sequence). The CDR3 DNA reads as TGTGCCAGCAGCCCCTGGGGTACGAGGGACACAGATACGCAGTATTTT. Amino acids: CASSPWGTRDTDTQYF.

V usage is TRBV11-3 and J usage is TRBJ2-5; no reliable D call. Trimming stripped 4 bases from V and 4 bases from J, with 10 bases between. CDR1 and CDR2 (germline): SGHNT, YENEEA. This CDR3 is 13 amino acids long. CDR3 in DNA: TGTGCCAGCAGCTCATCGAGCCGAGAGACCCAGTACTTC. Translated, it gives CASSSSSRETQYF.

The sample holds a few counts of this clone. V usage is TRBV11-2 and J usage is TRBJ2-1; no reliable D call. Trimming shortened V by 0 bases and J by 1 base, and 7 bases separated the two germline ends. This CDR3 comprises 15 residues. The V gene's germline CDR1 is SGHAT and CDR2 FQNNGV. CDR3 amino acids: CASSLDYGSYNEQFF. The CDR3 DNA follows: TGTGCCAGCAGCTTAGATTACGGTTCCTACAATGAGCAGTTCTTC.

The CDR3: CASSRLRAGGLYEQYF. In nucleotides, the CDR3 is TGTGCCAGCAGCCGCCTTAGAGCGGGAGGGCTCTACGAGCAGTACTTC. J is TRBJ2-5 and V is TRBV5-6; 10 bases agree with TRBD2. The assigned J gene may be wrong: the sequence end matches TRBJ2-7 better. In germline, CDR1 is SGHDT, CDR2 YYEEEE. The CDR3 covers 16 residues.

The V gene is TRBV10-2, the J gene TRBJ2-3; 8 bases are a match to TRBD2. Trimming removed 4 bases from V and 6 bases from J; junction bases left unmatched: 15. This CDR3 has 17 residues. Germline V gene lookup returns CDR1 WSHSY and CDR2 SAAADI. The CDR3 coding sequence is TGCGCCAGCAGTGTGGGTGCCACGGGAGGGCCCAGCGATACGCAGTATTTT. This codes for CASSVGATGGPSDTQYF.

The CDR3: CASSLRSGRAYNEQFF. CDR3 DNA: TGTGCCAGCAGCTTACGGAGCGGGAGAGCCTACAATGAGCAGTTCTTC. The J gene is TRBJ2-1, the V gene TRBV7-2; 8 bases are a match to TRBD2. Losses at the gene ends were 2 bases for V and 2 bases for J; bases not matched to a gene: 5. The CDR3 is 16 amino acids. The V gene's germline CDR1 is SGHTA and CDR2 FQGNSA. The full variable domain, in which reference TRBV7-2 and TRBJ2-1 provide the parts outside the CDR3, is GAGVSQSPSNKVTEKGKDVELRCDPISGHTALYWYRQSLGQGLEFLIYFQGNSAPDKSGLPSDRFSAERTGGSVSTLTIQRTQQEDSAVYLCASSLRSGRAYNEQFFGPGTRLTVL.

The CDR3 DNA reads TGTGCCAGCAGCTTTTCCGCCAGACGGGAGGCACCCTACGAGCAGTACTTC. It encodes CASSFSARREAPYEQYF. The chain links TRBV7-8 to TRBJ2-7; TRBD2 matches at 7 bases. This CDR3 is built from 17 residues. The germline V gene encodes CDR1 SGHVS and CDR2 FQNEAQ. V shed 3 bases, J shed 2 bases, and the junction held 13 bases outside the gene matches.

This chain uses TRBV29-1 with TRBJ1-2; D remains ambiguous. The germline gives CDR1 SQVTM, CDR2 ANQGSEA. The CDR3 length is 13 residues. Trimming took off 3 bases at V and 2 bases at J, with 10 bases between the two ends. CDR3 region: CSVESPGNYGYTF. CDR3 nucleotide sequence: TGCAGCGTTGAGTCACCGGGGAACTATGGCTACACCTTC. Filled out from reference TRBV29-1 and TRBJ1-2, the complete variable domain reads SAVISQKPSRDICQRGTSLTIQCQVDSQVTMMFWYRQQPGQSLTLIATANQGSEATYESGFVIDKFPISRPNLTFSTLTVSNMSPEDSSIYLCSVESPGNYGYTFGSGTRLTVV.

This sequence joins TRBV2 and TRBJ2-3; TRBD2 aligns across 8 bases. The length of the CDR3 is 19 residues. The germline CDR1 and CDR2 sequences are SNHLY and FYNNEI. Unmatched junction bases numbered 17, after V lost 6 bases and J lost 0 bases. CDR3 bases: TGTGCCAGCAGGGAAATTACTAGCGGCCGTTCAAGAAGCACAGATACGCAGTATTTT. Its protein product is CASREITSGRSRSTDTQYF.

This clone was seen a handful of times. The genes are TRBV4-1 and TRBJ2-6; D is undetermined. The CDR3 has 15 residues. Germline V gene lookup returns CDR1 MGHRA and CDR2 YSYEKL. The V end lost 1 base, the J end lost 0 bases, and 4 bases lay between the germline ends. CDR3 protein: CASSQGLSGANVLTF. As DNA, the CDR3 is TGCGCCAGCAGCCAAGGACTCTCTGGGGCCAACGTCCTGACTTTC.

The V call is TRBV7-6, the J call TRBJ1-5; D may be TRBD1 (5 bases). Germline-derived CDR1 and CDR2 are SGHVS and FNYEAQ. The CDR3 runs to 15 residues. V lost 0 bases, J lost 3 bases, and 9 bases lay in between. The CDR3 spells CASSLAQGDNQPQHF. For the CDR3, the DNA is TGTGCCAGCAGCTTAGCCCAGGGTGACAATCAGCCCCAGCATTTT.

This clone came up a few times. The V call is TRBV27, the J call TRBJ1-1; TRBD1 agrees at 7 bases. J was trimmed by 4 bases and V by 5 bases; bases with no gene match: 7. This CDR3 is built from 14 residues. CDR1 MNHEY and CDR2 SMNVEV come from the germline V gene (reference sequence). CDR3 bases: TGTGCCAGCAGTATACGGGGACAGCCCACTGAAGCTTTCTTT. It is translated as CASSIRGQPTEAFF.

The rearrangement uses TRBV29-1 and TRBJ1-1; D gene ambiguous. The CDR3 is 11 amino acids. The V end was cut by 7 bases, the J end by 3 bases, with 9 bases between. Germline assignment: CDR1 SQVTM and CDR2 ANQGSEA. The CDR3 coding sequence is TGCAGCGCCCCGGGTTACACTGAAGCTTTCTTT. As protein: CSAPGYTEAFF.